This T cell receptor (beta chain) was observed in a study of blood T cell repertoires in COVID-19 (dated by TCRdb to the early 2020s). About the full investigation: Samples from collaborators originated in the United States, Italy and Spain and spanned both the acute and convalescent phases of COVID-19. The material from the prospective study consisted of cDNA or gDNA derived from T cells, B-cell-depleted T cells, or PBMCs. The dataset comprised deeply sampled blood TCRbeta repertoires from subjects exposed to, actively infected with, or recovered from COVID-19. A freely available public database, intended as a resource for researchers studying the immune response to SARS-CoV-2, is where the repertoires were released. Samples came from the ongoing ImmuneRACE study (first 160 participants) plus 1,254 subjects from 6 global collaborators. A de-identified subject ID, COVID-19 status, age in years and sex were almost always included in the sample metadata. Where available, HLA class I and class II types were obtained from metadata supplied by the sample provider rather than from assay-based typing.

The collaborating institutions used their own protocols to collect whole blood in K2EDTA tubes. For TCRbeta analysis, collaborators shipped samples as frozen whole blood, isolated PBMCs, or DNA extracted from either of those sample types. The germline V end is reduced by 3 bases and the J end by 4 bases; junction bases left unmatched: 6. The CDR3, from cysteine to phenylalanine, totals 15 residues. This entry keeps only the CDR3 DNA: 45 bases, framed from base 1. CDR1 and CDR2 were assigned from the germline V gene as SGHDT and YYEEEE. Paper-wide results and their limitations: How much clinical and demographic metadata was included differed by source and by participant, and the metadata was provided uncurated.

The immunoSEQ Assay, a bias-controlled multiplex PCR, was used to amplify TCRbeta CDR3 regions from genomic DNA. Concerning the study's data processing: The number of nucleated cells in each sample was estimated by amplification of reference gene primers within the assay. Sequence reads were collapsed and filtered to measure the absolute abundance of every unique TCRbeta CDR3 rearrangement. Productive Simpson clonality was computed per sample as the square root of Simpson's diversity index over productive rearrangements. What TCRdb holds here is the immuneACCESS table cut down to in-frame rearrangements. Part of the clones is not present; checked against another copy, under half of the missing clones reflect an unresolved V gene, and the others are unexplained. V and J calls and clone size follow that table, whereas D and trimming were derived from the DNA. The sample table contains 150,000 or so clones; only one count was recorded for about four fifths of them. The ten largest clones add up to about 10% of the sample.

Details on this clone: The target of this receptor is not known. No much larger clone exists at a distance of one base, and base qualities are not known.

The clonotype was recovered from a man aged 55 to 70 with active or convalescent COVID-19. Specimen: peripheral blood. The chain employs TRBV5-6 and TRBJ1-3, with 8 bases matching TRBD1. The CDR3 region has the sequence CASSSIGTGGNTIYF. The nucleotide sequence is TGTGCCAGCAGCTCAATCGGGACAGGAGGAAACACCATATATTTT.